Shown below are 9 T cell receptor beta chains from a single sample sequenced in a study of PD-1 blockade in classical Hodgkin lymphoma. Every one of the patients relapsed after autologous stem cell transplantation (brentuximab vedotin exposure was variable). The table came from immunoSEQ multiplex PCR; TCRdb's copy has only in-frame clones and leaves some out. The sample has 100,000 or so clones; 85% to 90% are singletons. The sequences come from peripheral blood mononuclear cells (PBMCs), collected before the second cycle of nivolumab. The receptors here all came from a human donor with classical Hodgkin lymphoma.

The genes are TRBV9 and TRBJ1-1, with D perhaps TRBD1 (6 bases). Germline CDR1 and CDR2: SGDLS and YYNGEE. Trimming pared 4 bases from V and 7 bases from J, leaving 26 bases between. The CDR3 is 17 amino acids. The CDR3 region is CASSLLGGRGRYFEAFF. DNA for the CDR3: TGTGCCAGCAGCCTGCTGGGGGGGCGCGGGAGGTACTTTGAAGCTTTCTTT.

This chain links TRBV7-9 with TRBJ2-3; the match to TRBD2 covers 8 bases. The CDR3 has 16 residues. Trimming cost V 5 bases and J 2 bases; bases outside gene matches: 9. Germline assignment: CDR1 SEHNR and CDR2 FQNEAQ (reference sequence). The CDR3 here is CASSGSGEATTDTQYF. The CDR3 DNA reads as TGTGCCAGCAGCGGTAGCGGGGAGGCCACCACAGATACGCAGTATTTT.

This chain connects TRBV19 to TRBJ2-7, with D possibly being TRBD1 or TRBD2 (5 bases each). The germline V and J ends were trimmed by 4 bases and 3 bases, with 13 bases remaining between them. This CDR3 spans 14 amino acids. Germline lookup yields CDR1 LNHDA and CDR2 SQIVND (reference sequence). The CDR3 nucleotides read TGTGCCAGTAGTAGGGACGGGAAATTCTACGAGCAGTACTTC. This translates into CASSRDGKFYEQYF.

The chain has TRBV11-2 and TRBJ2-7; D gene ambiguous. CDR1 SGHAT and CDR2 FQNNGV come from the germline V gene. This CDR3 comprises 11 residues. V gave up 5 bases and J gave up 4 bases, with 6 bases separating them. In DNA form, the CDR3 reads TGTGCCAGCAGCGAGCAGTACGAGCAGTACTTC. It specifies CASSEQYEQYF. The variable domain in full, with the rest retrieved from reference TRBV11-2 and TRBJ2-7, is EAGVAQSPRYKIIEKRQSVAFWCNPISGHATLYWYQQILGQGPKLLIQFQNNGVVDDSQLPKDRFSAERLKGVDSTLKIQPAKLEDSAVYLCASSEQYEQYFGPGTRLTVT.

The chain uses TRBV11-2 and TRBJ1-5, with D perhaps TRBD1 (5 bases). The CDR3 extends over 17 amino acids. Germline-derived CDR1 and CDR2 are SGHAT and FQNNGV. V was trimmed by 0 bases and J by 1 base, leaving 13 bases between them. The CDR3 region is CASSLDREGISNQPQHF. The CDR3 DNA reads TGTGCCAGCAGCTTAGATCGGGAGGGGATAAGCAATCAGCCCCAGCATTTT.

The genes are TRBV5-8 and TRBJ2-1, with D perhaps being TRBD1 or TRBD2 (5 bases each). V was clipped by 1 base and J by 5 bases, with 13 bases between them. This CDR3 contains 15 residues. CDR1 SGHTS and CDR2 YDEGEE come from the germline V gene. CDR3 in amino acids: CASSLWDASDNEQFF. The CDR3 region has the DNA TGTGCCAGCAGCTTGTGGGACGCAAGCGACAATGAGCAGTTCTTC.

The chain is built from TRBV28 and TRBJ1-1; 9 nucleotides align to TRBD1. Losses at the gene ends were 6 bases for V and 2 bases for J; bases not matched to a gene: 4. Per germline, CDR1 MDHEN and CDR2 SYDVKM. CDR3 length: 14 residues. The CDR3 DNA is TGTGCCAGCAGAGACAGGGGGTTTAACACTGAAGCTTTCTTT. Amino acid sequence: CASRDRGFNTEAFF.

The V gene is TRBV7-2, the J gene TRBJ1-4; 8 bases are a match to TRBD1. The germline gives CDR1 SGHTA, CDR2 FQGNSA. This CDR3 spans 13 amino acids. Trimming removed 7 bases from V and 13 bases from J; junction bases left unmatched: 11. This chain's CDR3 is CASNSFRGQGLFF. CDR3 sequence (DNA): TGTGCCAGCAACTCCTTCAGGGGGCAAGGACTGTTTTTT.

The chain joins TRBV7-2 to TRBJ2-1, with TRBD2 matching 11 bases. The CDR3 length is 12 residues. The V and J ends lost 6 bases and 9 bases, in that order; junction bases with no gene match: 1. Germline loops: CDR1 SGHTA, CDR2 FQGNSA. CDR3 amino acids: CASRTSGVEQFF. For the CDR3, the DNA is TGTGCCAGCAGGACTAGCGGGGTTGAGCAGTTCTTC.